These 20 T cell receptor beta chains originate from one sample sequenced in a study of blood T cell repertoires in COVID-19. Only in-frame clones appear in the TCRdb table, and some are missing; sequencing was by immunoSEQ multiplex PCR. Among 60,000 to 75,000 clones listed, around 87% were seen once. Sequencing was performed on peripheral blood. The receptors here all came from a man in his 60s with acute or convalescent COVID-19.

The chain uses TRBV9 and TRBJ2-2; TRBD2 aligns across 11 bases. In germline, CDR1 is SGDLS, CDR2 YYNGEE. The CDR3 is made up of 15 amino acids. The junction had 1 base not matched to a gene; V was cut back by 4 bases and J by 2 bases. Here the CDR3 DNA reads TGTGCCAGCAGCCTAGCGGGGGGCAACACCGGGGAGCTGTTTTTT. Its protein product is CASSLAGGNTGELFF.

The chain joins TRBV3-1 (or the pseudogene TRBV3-2) to TRBJ1-5, with 8 bases identical to TRBD1. The CDR3 extends over 15 amino acids. CDR1 and CDR2 from the germline V gene are LGHDT and YNNKEL (reference sequence). The V and J ends lost 1 base and 6 bases, in that order; junction bases with no gene match: 5. The CDR3 spells CASSQAGQGGQPQHF. Written as DNA, the CDR3 is TGTGCCAGCAGCCAAGCAGGACAGGGAGGTCAGCCCCAGCATTTT.

The V gene is TRBV7-2, the J gene TRBJ1-2, with a weak D call TRBD1 (6 bases). CDR1 and CDR2 from the germline V gene are SGHTA and FQGNSA. V was trimmed by 3 bases and J by 4 bases, leaving 9 bases between them. This CDR3 is 13 amino acids long. The CDR3 loop is CASSFKQGYGYTF. CDR3 in DNA: TGTGCCAGCAGCTTTAAACAGGGCTATGGCTACACCTTC.

The chain employs TRBV11-2 and TRBJ2-3, with 9 bases matching TRBD2. The germline gives CDR1 SGHAT, CDR2 FQNNGV. This CDR3 has 17 amino acids. The V and J ends lost 0 bases and 4 bases, in that order; junction bases with no gene match: 8. CDR3 DNA sequence: TGTGCCAGCAGCTTAGATCACCGAGCGGGGGGCTCAGATACGCAGTATTTT. Protein sequence: CASSLDHRAGGSDTQYF.

In this sample, this clone turned up a few times. This chain uses TRBV6-5 with TRBJ1-5, with unresolved D. V lost 3 bases, J lost 5 bases, and 8 bases lay in between. Germline values: CDR1 MNHEY, CDR2 SVGAGI. This CDR3 region has 13 residues. DNA for the CDR3: TGTGCCAGCAGTTATTCCGGGGATCAGCCCCAGCATTTT. It translates to CASSYSGDQPQHF.

This clone was observed a handful of times. The V and J genes are TRBV5-1 and TRBJ1-1; 9 bases match TRBD1. J gave up 6 bases and V 4 bases, and 7 bases lay outside the gene matches. This CDR3 region has 14 residues. The germline V gene has CDR1 SGHRS and CDR2 YFSETQ. CDR3 nucleotides: TGCGCCAGCAGCCAACAGGGGGCTGGCGCTGAAGCTTTCTTT. Residues: CASSQQGAGAEAFF.

The chain recombines TRBV6-5 with TRBJ1-4, with D perhaps TRBD1 (5 bases). V was pared by 8 bases and J by 0 bases, with 10 bases between. CDR3 size: 14 residues. From germline, CDR1 is MNHEY and CDR2 SVGAGI. The CDR3, as DNA: TGTGCCAGCGGTCGACAGACAACTAATGAAAAACTGTTTTTT. This codes for CASGRQTTNEKLFF.

The chain combines TRBV3-1 (or the pseudogene TRBV3-2) with TRBJ1-1; no clear D gene. V was trimmed by 3 bases and J by 1 base, leaving 9 bases between them. The germline V gene has CDR1 LGHDT and CDR2 YNNKEL (reference sequence). The CDR3 runs 14 residues. The CDR3 DNA follows: TGTGCCAGCAGCCAGGTACCAGAGAACACTGAAGCTTTCTTT. Translating gives CASSQVPENTEAFF.

A single count supports this clone. V and J are TRBV6-6 and TRBJ1-5; 7 positions match TRBD1. The V and J ends lost 0 bases and 7 bases, in that order; junction bases with no gene match: 3. The CDR3 consists of 14 residues. Germline-derived CDR1 and CDR2 are MNHNY and SVGAGI (reference sequence). The CDR3 is CASSYSGGGQPQHF. CDR3 bases: TGTGCCAGCAGTTACTCAGGGGGCGGGCAGCCCCAGCATTTT.

The chain recombines TRBV3-1 (or the pseudogene TRBV3-2) with TRBJ1-2; D might be TRBD1 (6 bases). The CDR3 length is 17 residues. Trimming left V 1 base short and J 1 base short, with 16 bases between. Germline-derived CDR1 and CDR2 are LGHDT and YNNKEL (reference sequence). The CDR3 spells CASSQGGQIDFNYGYTF. The CDR3 DNA is TGTGCCAGCAGCCAAGGAGGACAGATAGATTTTAACTATGGCTACACCTTC.

This chain connects TRBV18 to TRBJ1-2, with D tentatively TRBD1 (5 bases). CDR1 and CDR2 (germline): KGHSH, LQKENI. Trimming stripped 5 bases from V and 5 bases from J, with 12 bases between. The CDR3 runs 13 residues. The CDR3 reads CASSADQGYGYTF. The DNA of the CDR3 is TGTGCCAGCTCAGCCGACCAGGGTTATGGCTACACCTTC.

The rearrangement uses TRBV15 and TRBJ1-5; maybe TRBD1 (6 bases). Germline-derived CDR1 and CDR2 are LNHNV and YYDKDF (reference sequence). Trimming pared 3 bases from V and 3 bases from J, leaving 9 bases between. CDR3 size: 14 residues. In DNA form, the CDR3 reads TGTGCCACCAGCAGGGGGGACATCAATCAGCCCCAGCATTTT. Residues: CATSRGDINQPQHF.

The V gene is TRBV7-9, the J gene TRBJ2-7, with TRBD1 as a possible D gene (6 bases). Germline V gene sequence: CDR1 SEHNR, CDR2 FQNEAQ (reference sequence). The CDR3 runs 15 residues. V was cut by 4 bases and J by 2 bases, with 15 bases left in between. CDR3 in DNA: TGTGCCAGCAGCTACAGGGATGTAGGGACCTACGAGCAGTACTTC. Translating gives CASSYRDVGTYEQYF.

The chain uses TRBV10-3 and TRBJ1-5, with D possibly being TRBD1 (6 bases). The germline CDR1 and CDR2 sequences are ENHRY and SYGVKD. This CDR3 spans 15 amino acids. The V end was cut by 3 bases, the J end by 2 bases, with 11 bases between. The DNA of the CDR3 is TGTGCCATCAGTGAAGAAAGACAGGGCAATCAGCCCCAGCATTTT. Protein: CAISEERQGNQPQHF.

This clone occurred a few times. The chain is built from TRBV4-3 and TRBJ1-5; weak D call: TRBD1 (6 bases). The CDR3 has 15 amino acids. Per the germline V gene, CDR1 is LGHNA and CDR2 is YSLEER. Trimming shortened V by 0 bases and J by 7 bases, and 13 bases separated the two germline ends. The CDR3 region has the DNA TGCGCCAGCAGCCAAGATGCGGCCAGGGGACAGCCCCAGCATTTT. Its protein product is CASSQDAARGQPQHF.

J is TRBJ1-6 and V is TRBV10-3; D may be TRBD1 (6 bases). CDR1 is ENHRY and CDR2 is SYGVKD in the germline V gene. The CDR3 loop spans 16 amino acids. Trimming took 3 bases from V and 6 from J, leaving 15 bases between them. CDR3: CAISERGGDFNSPLHF. The CDR3 bases are TGTGCCATCAGTGAACGCGGGGGCGATTTTAATTCACCCCTCCACTTT.

This clone has a handful of counts. The chain recombines TRBV2 with TRBJ1-2, with 10 bases matching TRBD1. The CDR3 has 15 residues. CDR1 is SNHLY and CDR2 is FYNNEI in the germline V gene. V lost 6 bases to trimming and J lost 8 bases; unmatched junction nucleotides: 12. The CDR3 protein is CASSPDRGRNGGYTF. The CDR3 DNA reads as TGTGCCAGCAGCCCCGACAGGGGGCGGAATGGGGGCTACACCTTC.

The chain employs TRBV19 and TRBJ2-2, with 8 bases identical to TRBD2. The CDR3 extends over 15 amino acids. With 6 bases clipped from V and 3 bases from J, the junction kept 6 bases outside the gene matches. Germline V gene data show CDR1 as LNHDA and CDR2 as SQIVND (reference sequence). CDR3 in amino acids: CASRPGLADTGELFF. CDR3 nucleotide sequence: TGTGCCAGTAGGCCCGGACTAGCCGACACCGGGGAGCTGTTTTTT.

The chain carries TRBV7-9 and TRBJ2-3; the D gene is possibly TRBD1 (5 bases). This CDR3 is 16 amino acids long. Germline values: CDR1 SEHNR, CDR2 FQNEAQ (reference sequence). Deletions cut 6 bases from V and 1 base from J, with 17 bases between. The CDR3 DNA follows: TGTGCCAGCAGTCCTAGTGACAGATTAGGCACAGATACGCAGTATTTT. This sequence encodes CASSPSDRLGTDTQYF.

The chain recombines TRBV4-2 with TRBJ2-5; 9 bases line up with TRBD2. The junction had 3 bases not matched to a gene; V was cut back by 2 bases and J by 5 bases. The germline CDR1 and CDR2 sequences are LGHNA and YNFKEQ. The CDR3 length is 14 residues. The CDR3 region is CASSQSLAGETQYF. In nucleotides, the CDR3 is TGTGCCAGCAGCCAATCCCTAGCGGGGGAGACCCAGTACTTC.